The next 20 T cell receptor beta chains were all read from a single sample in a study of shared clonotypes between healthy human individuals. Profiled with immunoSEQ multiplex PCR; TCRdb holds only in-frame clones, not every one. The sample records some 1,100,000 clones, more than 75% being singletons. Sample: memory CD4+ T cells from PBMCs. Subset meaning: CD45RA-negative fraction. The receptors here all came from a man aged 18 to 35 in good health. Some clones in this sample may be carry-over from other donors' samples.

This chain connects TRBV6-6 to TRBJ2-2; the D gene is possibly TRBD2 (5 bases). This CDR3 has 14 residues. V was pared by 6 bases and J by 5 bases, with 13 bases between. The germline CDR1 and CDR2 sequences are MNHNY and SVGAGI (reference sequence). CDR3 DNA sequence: TGTGCCAGCAGCCCTCGAGGGAAAACCGGGGAGCTGTTTTTT. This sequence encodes CASSPRGKTGELFF.

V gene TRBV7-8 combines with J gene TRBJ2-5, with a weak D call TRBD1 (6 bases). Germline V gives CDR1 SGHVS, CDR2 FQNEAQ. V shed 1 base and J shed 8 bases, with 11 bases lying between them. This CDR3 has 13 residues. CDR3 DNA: TGTGCCAGCAGCTTAGTACAGGGTGGCACCCAGTACTTC. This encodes CASSLVQGGTQYF.

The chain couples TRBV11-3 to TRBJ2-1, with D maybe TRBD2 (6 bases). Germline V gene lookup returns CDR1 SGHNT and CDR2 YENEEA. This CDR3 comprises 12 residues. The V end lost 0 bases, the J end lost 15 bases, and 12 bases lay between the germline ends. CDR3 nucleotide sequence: TGTGCCAGCAGCTTAGAGACTAGTCATTTGTTCTTC. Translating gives CASSLETSHLFF. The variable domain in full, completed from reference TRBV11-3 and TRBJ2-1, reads EAGVVQSPRYKIIEKKQPVAFWCNPISGHNTLYWYLQNLGQGPELLIRYENEEAVDDSQLPKDRFSAERLKGVDSTLKIQPAELGDSAVYLCASSLETSHLFFGPGTRLTVL.

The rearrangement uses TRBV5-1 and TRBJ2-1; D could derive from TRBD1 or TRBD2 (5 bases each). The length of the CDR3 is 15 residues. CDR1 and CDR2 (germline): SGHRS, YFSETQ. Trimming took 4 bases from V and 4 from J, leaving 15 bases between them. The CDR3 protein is CASSRGLGVYNEQFF. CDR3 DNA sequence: TGCGCCAGCAGCCGGGGCTTGGGGGTTTACAATGAGCAGTTCTTC.

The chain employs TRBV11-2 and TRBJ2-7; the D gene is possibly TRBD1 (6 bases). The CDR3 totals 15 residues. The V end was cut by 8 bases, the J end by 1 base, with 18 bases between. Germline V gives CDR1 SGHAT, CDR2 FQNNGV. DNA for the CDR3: TGTGCCAGCCGCCGTGTACAGGGAATGTCCTACGAGCAGTACTTC. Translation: CASRRVQGMSYEQYF.

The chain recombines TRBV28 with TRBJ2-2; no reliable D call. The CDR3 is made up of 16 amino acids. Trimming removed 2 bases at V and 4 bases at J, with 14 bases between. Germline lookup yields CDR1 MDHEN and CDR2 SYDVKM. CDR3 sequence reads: CASSLGLVAATGELFF. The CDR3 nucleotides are TGTGCCAGCAGTTTAGGTCTAGTCGCTGCCACCGGGGAGCTGTTTTTT.

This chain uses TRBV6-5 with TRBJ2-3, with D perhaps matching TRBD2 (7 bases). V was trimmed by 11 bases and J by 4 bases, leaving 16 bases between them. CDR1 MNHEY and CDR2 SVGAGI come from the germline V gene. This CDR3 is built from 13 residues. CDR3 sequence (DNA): TGTGCCGCTAAAAGGGGGGGAGCAGATACGCAGTATTTT. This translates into CAAKRGGADTQYF.

CDR3 sequence: CASSPTDSAGYTF. Here the CDR3 DNA reads TGTGCCAGCTCACCAACAGATTCGGCTGGCTACACCTTC. V is TRBV18 and J is TRBJ1-2; D not certain. Per the germline V gene, CDR1 is KGHSH and CDR2 is LQKENI. Trimming cost V 2 bases and J 7 bases, with 11 bases left between them. This CDR3 has 13 amino acids.

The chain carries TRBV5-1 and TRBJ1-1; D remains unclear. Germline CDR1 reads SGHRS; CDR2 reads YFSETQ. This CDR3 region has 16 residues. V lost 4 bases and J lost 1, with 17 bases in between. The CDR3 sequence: CASSPRAELGNTEAFF. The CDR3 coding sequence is TGCGCCAGCAGCCCCCGGGCGGAGCTTGGGAACACTGAAGCTTTCTTT.

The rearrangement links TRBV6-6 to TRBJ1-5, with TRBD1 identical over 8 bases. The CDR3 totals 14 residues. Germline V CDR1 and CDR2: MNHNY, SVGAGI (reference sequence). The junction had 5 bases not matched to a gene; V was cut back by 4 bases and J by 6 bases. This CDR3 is CASSSGQGRQPQHF. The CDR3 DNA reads TGTGCCAGCAGTTCAGGACAGGGACGTCAGCCCCAGCATTTT.

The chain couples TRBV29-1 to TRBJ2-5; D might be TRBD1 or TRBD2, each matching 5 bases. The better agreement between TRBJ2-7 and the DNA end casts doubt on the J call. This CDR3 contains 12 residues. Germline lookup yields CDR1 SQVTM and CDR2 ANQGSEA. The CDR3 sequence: CSVVGRDHEQYF. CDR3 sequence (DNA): TGCAGCGTTGTAGGCCGGGACCACGAGCAGTACTTC.

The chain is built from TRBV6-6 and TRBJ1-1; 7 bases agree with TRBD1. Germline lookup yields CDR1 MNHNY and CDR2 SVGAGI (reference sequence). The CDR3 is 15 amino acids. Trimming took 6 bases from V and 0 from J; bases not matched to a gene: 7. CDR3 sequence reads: CASRETTGVNTEAFF. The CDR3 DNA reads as TGTGCCAGCAGAGAGACAACAGGGGTGAACACTGAAGCTTTCTTT.

DNA of the CDR3: TGTGCCAGCAGTGAATTCCCGGGACAGGGGTTGGACGAGCAGTACTTC. It is translated as CASSEFPGQGLDEQYF. This chain links TRBV25-1 with TRBJ2-7; 10 nucleotides line up with TRBD1. In germline, CDR1 is MGHDK, CDR2 SYGVNS. The CDR3 has 16 residues. V gave up 1 base and J gave up 5 bases; unmatched junction bases: 8.

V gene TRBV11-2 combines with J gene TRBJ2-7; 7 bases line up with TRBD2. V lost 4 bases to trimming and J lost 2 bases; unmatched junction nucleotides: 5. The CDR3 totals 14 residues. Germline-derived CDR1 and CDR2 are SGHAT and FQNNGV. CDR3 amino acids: CASSSSGSTYEQYF. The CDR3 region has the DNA TGTGCCAGCAGCTCTAGCGGATCGACCTACGAGCAGTACTTC.

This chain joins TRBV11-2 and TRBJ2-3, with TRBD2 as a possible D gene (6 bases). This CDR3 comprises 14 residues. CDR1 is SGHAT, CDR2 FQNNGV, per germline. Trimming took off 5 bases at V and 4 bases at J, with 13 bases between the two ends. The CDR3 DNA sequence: TGTGCCAGCAGCGGGCGGGACTCTGCAGATACGCAGTATTTT. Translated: CASSGRDSADTQYF.

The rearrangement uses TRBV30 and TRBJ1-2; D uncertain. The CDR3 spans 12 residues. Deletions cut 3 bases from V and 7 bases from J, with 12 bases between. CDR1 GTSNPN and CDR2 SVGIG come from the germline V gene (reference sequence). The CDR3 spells CAWRRGSSGYTF. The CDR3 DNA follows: TGTGCCTGGAGGCGGGGTTCAAGTGGCTACACCTTC.

Written as DNA, the CDR3 is TGTGCCATCAGTGGGCCTGGGCAGGGGATGGTCAATGAGCAGTTCTTC. It is translated as CAISGPGQGMVNEQFF. The chain uses TRBV10-3 and TRBJ2-1, with D possibly being TRBD1 (6 bases). The CDR3 runs 16 residues. Germline lookup yields CDR1 ENHRY and CDR2 SYGVKD. V shed 4 bases and J shed 6 bases, with 19 bases lying between them.

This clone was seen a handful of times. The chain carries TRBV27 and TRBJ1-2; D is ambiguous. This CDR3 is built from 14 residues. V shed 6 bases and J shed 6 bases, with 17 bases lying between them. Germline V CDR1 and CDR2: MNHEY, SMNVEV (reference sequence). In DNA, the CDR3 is TGTGCCAGCAGAAACGCCCGGGTATCTCATGGCTACACCTTC. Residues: CASRNARVSHGYTF.

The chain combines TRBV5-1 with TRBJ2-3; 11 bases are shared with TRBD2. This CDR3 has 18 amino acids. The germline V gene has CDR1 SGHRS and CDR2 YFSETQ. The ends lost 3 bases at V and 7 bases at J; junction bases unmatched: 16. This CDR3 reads CASSSTSGSQVGLNTQYF. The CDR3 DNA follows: TGCGCCAGCAGCTCAACTAGCGGGAGTCAGGTGGGGTTGAATACGCAGTATTTT.

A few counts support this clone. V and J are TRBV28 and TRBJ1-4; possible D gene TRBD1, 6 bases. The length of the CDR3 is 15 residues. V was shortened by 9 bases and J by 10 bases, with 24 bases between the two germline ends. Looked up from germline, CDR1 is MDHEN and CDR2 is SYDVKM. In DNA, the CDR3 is TGTGCCAGTCCCCATTATGGGGGCAGGGAGGGAAAACTGTTTTTT. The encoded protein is CASPHYGGREGKLFF.